Below are 19 T cell receptor beta chains sequenced from a single sample in a study of CXCR3-negative and CXCR3-positive naive CD8 T cells. UMI-labeled 5' RACE TRB cDNA libraries were prepared from the cells. TCRdb re-called the 5' RACE reads; every CDR3 protein appears as one record, without DNA. Its table records some 39,000 distinct CDR3 sequences. Sequenced material: naive CXCR3- CD8+ T cells from blood. Subset denoted: CD45RO-CCR7+CD27+CD95- naive CD8+ T cells lacking CXCR3 (TNR3-). These receptors were taken from a human donor in good health. Some clones in this sample may be carry-over from other donors' samples.

J is TRBJ2-7 and V is TRBV28; TCRdb selects TRBD2, and the lack of DNA leaves this call unchecked. The CDR3 is 17 amino acids. Germline loops: CDR1 MDHEN, CDR2 SYDVKM. CDR3 protein: CASSSTLAGGPDYEQYF.

The chain carries TRBV28 and TRBJ1-5; absent DNA, TCRdb's TRBD1 call cannot be checked. The V gene's germline CDR1 is MDHEN and CDR2 SYDVKM. The CDR3 runs to 15 residues. The CDR3 reads CASSPDSDSNQPQHF.

The chain combines TRBV6-2 or TRBV6-3 with TRBJ1-1. The CDR3 runs 14 residues. The germline CDR1 and CDR2 sequences are MNHEY and SVGEGT. CDR3 sequence reads: CASSYALGSDRTFF.

This chain connects TRBV5-1 to TRBJ2-4. The CDR3 runs 12 residues. Germline V gene data show CDR1 as SGHRS and CDR2 as YFSETQ. CDR3 sequence: CASSLDRNIQYF.

The V call is TRBV29-1, the J call TRBJ2-7; as DNA is missing, the TRBD2 call by TCRdb cannot be tested. CDR1 and CDR2 from the germline V gene are SQVTM and ANQGSEA. The CDR3 consists of 15 residues. The CDR3 reads CSVELIGGKDYEQYF.

The V call is TRBV29-1, the J call TRBJ1-1; TCRdb designates TRBD1, a call that cannot be tested without DNA. Germline lookup yields CDR1 SQVTM and CDR2 ANQGSEA. The CDR3 runs 18 residues. The chain's CDR3 is CSVQGIGTGTVMNTEAFF.

The chain couples TRBV7-9 to TRBJ2-1; TCRdb indicates TRBD1, and absent DNA this call remains unverified. The CDR3 sequence is 16 residues long. Germline assignment: CDR1 SEHNR and CDR2 FQNEAQ (reference sequence). CDR3 region: CASSHAGAPFYNEQFF.

This sequence joins TRBV7-2 and TRBJ2-1; the D gene TCRdb calls, TRBD2, cannot be checked with no DNA. In germline, CDR1 is SGHTA, CDR2 FQGNSA. This CDR3 comprises 15 residues. CDR3 amino acids: CASSGRPGGHNEQFF.

The V gene is TRBV18, the J gene TRBJ2-3; TCRdb outputs TRBD2, but without DNA this stays unchecked. The CDR3 covers 15 residues. Germline V gives CDR1 KGHSH, CDR2 LQKENI. The CDR3 here is CASSPVAGGTDTQYF.

The chain employs TRBV15 and TRBJ2-7; with no DNA, the TCRdb D assignment of TRBD1 cannot be verified. The germline gives CDR1 LNHNV, CDR2 YYDKDF (reference sequence). The CDR3 loop spans 17 amino acids. CDR3 in amino acids: CATSGLSTVSETGEQYF.

This chain links TRBV6-2 or TRBV6-3 with TRBJ2-2. Germline CDR1 MNHEY, CDR2 SVGEGT. CDR3 length: 13 residues. This chain's CDR3 is CASIPGNTGELFF.

The chain uses TRBV5-1 and TRBJ2-4. CDR1 is SGHRS and CDR2 is YFSETQ in the germline V gene. The CDR3 loop spans 11 amino acids. The CDR3 loop is CASQLGGIQYF.

The chain recombines TRBV11-2 with TRBJ2-3; TCRdb proposes TRBD2, but this gene call is untestable without DNA. Germline CDR1 is SGHAT and CDR2 is FQNNGV. The CDR3 spans 14 residues. The chain's CDR3 is CASSSYRGADTQYF.

The CDR3 spells CSVGASVSGNEQYF. The V gene is TRBV29-1, the J gene TRBJ2-7. The germline gives CDR1 SQVTM, CDR2 ANQGSEA. The CDR3 consists of 14 residues.

The chain recombines TRBV29-1 with TRBJ2-3; with no DNA, the TCRdb D assignment of TRBD2 cannot be verified. Looked up from germline, CDR1 is SQVTM and CDR2 is ANQGSEA. The CDR3 spans 17 residues. The CDR3 region is CSVEGLAGDLATDTQYF.

V gene TRBV21-1 combines with J gene TRBJ2-1; the D call of TRBD2 rests on TCRdb alone, since no DNA is present to check it. TRBV21-1 is a known pseudogene. The length of the CDR3 is 19 residues. The CDR3 spells CASSGSGLAGDRTYNEQFF.

The V gene is TRBV27, the J gene TRBJ2-7; TCRdb selects TRBD1, and the lack of DNA leaves this call unchecked. CDR1 MNHEY and CDR2 SMNVEV come from the germline V gene (reference sequence). The CDR3 covers 14 residues. The CDR3 region is CASRPLTGGNEQYF.

V usage is TRBV20-1 and J usage is TRBJ2-7. The V gene's germline CDR1 is DFQATT and CDR2 SNEGSKA (reference sequence). The CDR3 runs 15 residues. The CDR3 sequence is CSARDRHEPLYEQYF.

The gene calls are TRBV20-1 and TRBJ1-1. The germline V gene has CDR1 DFQATT and CDR2 SNEGSKA (reference sequence). This CDR3 contains 11 residues. The CDR3: CSGEDNTEAFF.